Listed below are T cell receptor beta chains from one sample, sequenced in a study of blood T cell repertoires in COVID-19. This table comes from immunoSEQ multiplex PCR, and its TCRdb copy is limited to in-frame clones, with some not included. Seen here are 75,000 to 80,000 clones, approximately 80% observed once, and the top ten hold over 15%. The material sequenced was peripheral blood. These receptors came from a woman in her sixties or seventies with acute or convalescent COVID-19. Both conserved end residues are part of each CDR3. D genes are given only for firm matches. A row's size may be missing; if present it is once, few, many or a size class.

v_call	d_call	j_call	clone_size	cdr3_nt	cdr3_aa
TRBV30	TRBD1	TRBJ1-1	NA	TGTGCCTGGAGTAGAAGGACAGGGGGCGTCGGGGGTGAAGCTTTCTTT	CAWSRRTGGVGGEAFF
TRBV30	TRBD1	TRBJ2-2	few	TGTGCCGGCATATCCTCACGGACAGGGAAGCCCGGGGAGCTGTTTTTT	CAGISSRTGKPGELFF
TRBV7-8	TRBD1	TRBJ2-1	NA	TGTGCCACCAATCCGGGACAGGCCACCGTTGGGAACTACAATGAGCAGTTCTTC	CATNPGQATVGNYNEQFF
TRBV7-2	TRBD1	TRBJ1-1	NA	TGTGCCAGCAGTTTAAAAGGGGGCGGGTCTGAAGCTTTCTTT	CASSLKGGGSEAFF
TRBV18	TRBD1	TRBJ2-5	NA	TGTGCCAGCTCACCCCAGACAGGGGCCCAAGAGACCCAGTACTTC	CASSPQTGAQETQYF
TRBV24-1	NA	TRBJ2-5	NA	TGTGCCACCAGTGCCCCGCCCAATGTCGGGGAGACCCAGTACTTC	CATSAPPNVGETQYF
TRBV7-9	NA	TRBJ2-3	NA	TGTGCCAGCAGCTCGGCCCCTAGTTGGCGAGCCGATACGCAGTATTTT	CASSSAPSWRADTQYF
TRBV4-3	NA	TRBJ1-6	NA	TGCGCCAGCAGCCAAGAGAGTCTGTATTCACCCCTCCACTTT	CASSQESLYSPLHF
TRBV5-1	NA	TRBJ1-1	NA	TGCGCCAGCGGGGCGGTGGGGATGGCGGACACTGAAGCTTTCTTT	CASGAVGMADTEAFF
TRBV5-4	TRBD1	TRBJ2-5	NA	TGTGCCAGCACAAGGACAGGGGGAGGAGAGACCCAGTACTTC	CASTRTGGGETQYF
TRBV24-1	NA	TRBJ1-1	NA	TGTGCCACCAGTGATTTTTGGACGGGAGAGACTGAAGCTTTCTTT	CATSDFWTGETEAFF
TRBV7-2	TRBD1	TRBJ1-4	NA	TGTGCCAGCAGCTTAGACAGGGGGCTTAATGAAAAACTGTTTTTT	CASSLDRGLNEKLFF
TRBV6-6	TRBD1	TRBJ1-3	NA	TGTGCCAGCAGTTACCCAGCAGGGACAGGGGGAAACACCATATATTTT	CASSYPAGTGGNTIYF
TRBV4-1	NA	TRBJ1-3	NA	TGCGCCAGCAGCCAAGATTTCGGTTCCTCTGCCCCCGTAAACACCATATATTTT	CASSQDFGSSAPVNTIYF
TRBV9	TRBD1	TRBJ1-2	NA	TGTGCCAGCAGCCTTACAGGGGGCGGAGGCTACACCTTC	CASSLTGGGGYTF
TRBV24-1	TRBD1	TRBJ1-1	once	TGTGCCACCAGTGTAACAGGGGGCACTGAAGCTTTCTTT	CATSVTGGTEAFF
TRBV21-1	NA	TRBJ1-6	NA	TGTGCCAGCAGCAAAGTGGTTGGGGCCTCCTATAATTCACCCCTCCACTTT	CASSKVVGASYNSPLHF